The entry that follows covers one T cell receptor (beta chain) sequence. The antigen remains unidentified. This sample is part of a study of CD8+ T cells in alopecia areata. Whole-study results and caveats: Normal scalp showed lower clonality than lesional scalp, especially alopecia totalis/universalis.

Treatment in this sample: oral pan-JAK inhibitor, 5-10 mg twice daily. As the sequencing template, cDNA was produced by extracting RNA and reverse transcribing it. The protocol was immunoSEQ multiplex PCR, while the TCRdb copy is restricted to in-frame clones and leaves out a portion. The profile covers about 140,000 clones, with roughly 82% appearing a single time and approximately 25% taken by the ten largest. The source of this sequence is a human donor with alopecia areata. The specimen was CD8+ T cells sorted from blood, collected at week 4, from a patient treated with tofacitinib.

The CDR3 DNA is TGTGCCAGTACCTCGGCTCTTGGCACAGATACGCAGTATTTT. This sequence encodes CASTSALGTDTQYF. The genes are TRBV19 and TRBJ2-3; no firm D call. Germline lookup yields CDR1 LNHDA and CDR2 SQIVND (reference sequence). V was pared by 7 bases and J by 1 base, with 12 bases between. The CDR3 is 14 amino acids.